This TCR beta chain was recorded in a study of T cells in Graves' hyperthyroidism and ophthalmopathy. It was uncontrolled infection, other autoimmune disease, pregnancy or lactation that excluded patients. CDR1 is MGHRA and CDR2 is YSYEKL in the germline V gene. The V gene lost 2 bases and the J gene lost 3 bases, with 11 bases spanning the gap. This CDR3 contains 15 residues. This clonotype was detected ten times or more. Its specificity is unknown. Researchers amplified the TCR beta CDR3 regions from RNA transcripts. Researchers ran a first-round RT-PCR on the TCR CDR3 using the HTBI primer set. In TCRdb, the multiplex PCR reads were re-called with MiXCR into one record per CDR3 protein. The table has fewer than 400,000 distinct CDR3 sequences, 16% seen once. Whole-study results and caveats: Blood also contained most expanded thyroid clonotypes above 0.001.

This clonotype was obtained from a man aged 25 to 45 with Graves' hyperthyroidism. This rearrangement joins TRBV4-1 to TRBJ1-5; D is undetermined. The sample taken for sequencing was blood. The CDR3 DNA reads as TGCGCCAGCAGCCAAAGTGCGGGGAACAATCAGCCCCAGCATTTT. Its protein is CASSQSAGNNQPQHF.